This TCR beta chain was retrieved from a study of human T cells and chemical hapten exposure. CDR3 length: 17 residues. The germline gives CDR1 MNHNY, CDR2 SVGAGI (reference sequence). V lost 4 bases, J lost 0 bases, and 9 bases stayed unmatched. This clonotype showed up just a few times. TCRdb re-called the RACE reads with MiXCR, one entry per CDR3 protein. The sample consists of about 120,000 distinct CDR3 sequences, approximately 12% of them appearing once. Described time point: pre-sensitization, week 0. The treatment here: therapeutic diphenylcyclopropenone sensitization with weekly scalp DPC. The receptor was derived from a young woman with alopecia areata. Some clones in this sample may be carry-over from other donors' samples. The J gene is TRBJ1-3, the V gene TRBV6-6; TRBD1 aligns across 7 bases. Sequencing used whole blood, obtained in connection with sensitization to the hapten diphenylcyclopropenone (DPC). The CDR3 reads CASSSLSYRGSGNTIYF. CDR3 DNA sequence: TGTGCCAGCAGTTCCTTATCTTACAGGGGCTCTGGAAACACCATATATTTT.